Shown below are 30 T cell receptor beta chains from a single sample sequenced in a study of cytomegalovirus exposure and HLA in healthy donors. Here immunoSEQ multiplex PCR was the method, and the copy in TCRdb shows in-frame clones only, minus some. The table records more than 250,000 clones, 90% of them present only once. Sequenced input: PBMCs. Receptors were obtained from a young woman in good health and CMV-seronegative.

CDR3 region: CAIKGSGLAREQFF. CDR3 DNA: TGTGCCATCAAGGGAAGCGGCCTAGCTAGAGAGCAGTTCTTC. This chain connects TRBV10-3 to TRBJ2-1, with TRBD2 as a possible D gene (5 bases). V lost 7 bases and J lost 10, with 20 bases in between. The CDR3 sequence is 14 residues long. Germline V gene sequence: CDR1 ENHRY, CDR2 SYGVKD.

V and J are TRBV27 and TRBJ2-7; 11 bases match TRBD2. Germline trimming cut 6 bases from V and 1 base from J; bases unmatched to any gene: 5. CDR1 is MNHEY, CDR2 SMNVEV, per germline (reference sequence). The CDR3 sequence is 15 residues long. This CDR3 reads CASRLAGGGSYEQYF. CDR3 nucleotides: TGTGCCAGCAGATTAGCGGGAGGGGGTTCCTACGAGCAGTACTTC.

This rearrangement joins TRBV19 to TRBJ2-1; the match to TRBD2 covers 9 bases. Germline CDR1 is LNHDA and CDR2 is SQIVND (reference sequence). There are 16 residues in the CDR3. V trimming: 3 bases; J trimming: 5 bases; junction bases outside the gene matches: 8. CDR3 bases: TGTGCCAGTAGTATGGGCGGGAGGGCCCGACACAATGAGCAGTTCTTC. It specifies CASSMGGRARHNEQFF.

The rearrangement uses TRBV7-9 and TRBJ2-1; D may be TRBD1 or TRBD2 (5 bases each). Germline lookup yields CDR1 SEHNR and CDR2 FQNEAQ (reference sequence). CDR3 length: 14 residues. V lost 1 base and J lost 4, with 8 bases in between. CDR3 sequence (DNA): TGTGCCAGCAGCTTAGACGGGGCTTACAATGAGCAGTTCTTC. Protein sequence: CASSLDGAYNEQFF.

The chain employs TRBV10-3 and TRBJ1-4; TRBD1 is a possible D gene (5 bases). V was trimmed by 3 bases and J by 7 bases, leaving 15 bases between them. Germline values: CDR1 ENHRY, CDR2 SYGVKD. The CDR3 totals 15 residues. Here the CDR3 DNA reads TGTGCCATCAGTGACCCCGGGACCGGCGCTGAAAAACTGTTTTTT. It specifies CAISDPGTGAEKLFF.

The count of this clone is one. The chain has TRBV7-2 and TRBJ2-1; 10 bases align to TRBD2. This CDR3 comprises 15 residues. Germline V gene lookup returns CDR1 SGHTA and CDR2 FQGNSA. Trimming at V came to 4 bases and at J to 6 bases, leaving 6 bases not matched to a gene. The DNA of the CDR3 is TGTGCCAGCAGCTCGCCGGGACTAGCGACCAATGAGCAGTTCTTC. This encodes CASSSPGLATNEQFF.

This clone turned up a few times. The gene calls are TRBV7-2 and TRBJ2-1, with 7 bases aligning to TRBD2. Germline loops: CDR1 SGHTA, CDR2 FQGNSA. V was clipped by 5 bases and J by 5 bases; unmatched bases: 9. The CDR3 length is 15 residues. CDR3 bases: TGTGCCAGCAGCCTGACCAGCGGGGCCCACAATGAGCAGTTCTTC. Its translation: CASSLTSGAHNEQFF.

The chain couples TRBV6-5 to TRBJ2-1, with 7 nucleotides matching TRBD1. CDR3 length: 14 residues. V lost 6 bases and J lost 3; bases outside the gene matches: 5. Germline assignment: CDR1 MNHEY and CDR2 SVGAGI. In DNA form, the CDR3 reads TGTGCCAGCAGACTGACAGGGCGCTACAATGAGCAGTTCTTC. Amino acids: CASRLTGRYNEQFF.

The chain employs TRBV7-9 and TRBJ2-1; 10 nucleotides line up with TRBD2. V lost 5 bases to trimming and J lost 5 bases; unmatched junction nucleotides: 3. The V gene's germline CDR1 is SEHNR and CDR2 FQNEAQ (reference sequence). There are 14 residues in the CDR3. The CDR3 reads CASSNGLADNEQFF. CDR3 bases: TGTGCCAGCAGCAACGGACTAGCGGACAATGAGCAGTTCTTC.

CDR3 protein: CASRRGLAGFHNTQYF. CDR3 coding DNA: TGTGCCAGCAGAAGAGGACTAGCGGGATTTCATAATACGCAGTATTTT. The genes are TRBV2 and TRBJ2-3; TRBD2 matches 12 bases. CDR3 length: 16 residues. Germline V gene data show CDR1 as SNHLY and CDR2 as FYNNEI. With V trimmed by 6 bases and J by 7 bases, 11 bases remained unmatched.

The chain recombines TRBV9 with TRBJ2-1; tentatively, D is TRBD1 (7 bases). Per germline, CDR1 SGDLS and CDR2 YYNGEE. Trimming pared 0 bases from V and 7 bases from J, leaving 17 bases between. The CDR3 totals 16 residues. The CDR3 here is CASSVEGGGARNEQFF. The CDR3 nucleotides are TGTGCCAGCAGCGTAGAAGGAGGGGGCGCCAGGAATGAGCAGTTCTTC.

The chain joins TRBV12-2 to TRBJ2-1; the table's D call of TRBD1 was not tested on the DNA. TRBV12-2 constitutes a pseudogene. The CDR3 totals 17 residues. This CDR3 reads CASRLPKGDRGHNEQFF. CDR3 coding DNA: TGTGCAAGTCGCTTACCAAAAGGGGACAGGGGGCACAATGAGCAGTTCTTC.

This clone was counted once. The chain joins TRBV4-1 to TRBJ2-7, with D maybe TRBD2 (5 bases). Trimming cost V 3 bases and J 4 bases, with 13 bases left between them. CDR1 is MGHRA and CDR2 is YSYEKL in the germline V gene. This CDR3 has 14 amino acids. The CDR3 bases are TGCGCCAGCAGCCAGACAACTCGGGAATACGAGCAGTACTTC. Translated, it gives CASSQTTREYEQYF.

The chain is built from TRBV27 and TRBJ2-7, with 8 nucleotides matching TRBD2. From germline, CDR1 is MNHEY and CDR2 SMNVEV (reference sequence). CDR3 size: 16 residues. Germline trimming cut 5 bases from V and 2 bases from J; bases unmatched to any gene: 11. CDR3 sequence reads: CASSPLLGGRTYEQYF. The CDR3 DNA sequence: TGTGCCAGCAGTCCGCTACTGGGCGGGAGGACCTACGAGCAGTACTTC.

The rearrangement joins TRBV10-2 to TRBJ1-1, with D hard to call. V was shortened by 8 bases and J by 1 base, with 8 bases between the two germline ends. This CDR3 comprises 12 residues. Germline V gene sequence: CDR1 WSHSY, CDR2 SAAADI. CDR3 DNA sequence: TGCGCCAGCTCTGGAGGGAACACTGAAGCTTTCTTT. This codes for CASSGGNTEAFF.

The chain has TRBV6-5 and TRBJ2-6; 10 bases are a match to TRBD1. The CDR3 covers 15 residues. In germline, CDR1 is MNHEY, CDR2 SVGAGI. The junction had 7 bases not matched to a gene; V was cut back by 11 bases and J by 3 bases. CDR3: CAVRQGAIGANVLTF. CDR3 nucleotide sequence: TGTGCCGTCCGACAGGGGGCGATTGGGGCCAACGTCCTGACTTTC.

The chain combines TRBV6-1 with TRBJ1-5, with D hard to call. V was clipped by 1 base and J by 7 bases, with 5 bases between them. The CDR3 length is 12 residues. From germline, CDR1 is MNHNS and CDR2 SASEGT. CDR3 sequence (DNA): TGTGCCAGCAGTGAAGTCGGACAGCCCCAGCATTTT. Amino acid sequence: CASSEVGQPQHF.

This clone was detected only a few times. This chain connects TRBV5-1 to TRBJ2-2; D call uncertain. Germline V lookup: CDR1 SGHRS, CDR2 YFSETQ. The CDR3 loop spans 14 amino acids. The V end was cut by 4 bases, the J end by 6 bases, with 13 bases between. The CDR3 reads CASSLTTPAGELFF. Written as DNA, the CDR3 is TGCGCCAGCAGCCTTACTACTCCGGCCGGGGAGCTGTTTTTT.

This chain joins TRBV4-3 and TRBJ2-2; D remains unclear. V was cut by 4 bases and J by 5 bases, with 11 bases left in between. The CDR3 loop spans 14 amino acids. Germline V lookup: CDR1 LGHNA, CDR2 YSLEER. The CDR3 nucleotides read TGCGCCAGCAGCCTCTCCGTTTCGACCGGGGAGCTGTTTTTT. Amino acid sequence: CASSLSVSTGELFF.

The chain has TRBV4-2 and TRBJ2-7; D unresolved. The germline V gene encodes CDR1 LGHNA and CDR2 YNFKEQ. V lost 0 bases to trimming and J lost 4 bases, with 7 bases between them. The CDR3 loop spans 13 amino acids. The CDR3 reads CASSQELAYEQYF. CDR3 coding DNA: TGTGCCAGCAGCCAAGAATTGGCGTACGAGCAGTACTTC.

The chain has TRBV7-3 and TRBJ2-1, with a weak D call TRBD2 (5 bases). Trimming shortened V by 5 bases and J by 9 bases, and 11 bases separated the two germline ends. The CDR3 length is 12 residues. Germline V gene data show CDR1 as SGHTA and CDR2 as FQGTGA. The CDR3 DNA follows: TGTGCCAGCAGCAAAAGCGGAAGTGAGCAGTTCTTC. Translation gives CASSKSGSEQFF.

The count of this clone is one. V gene TRBV28 combines with J gene TRBJ2-7; TRBD2 agrees at 8 bases. The CDR3 covers 15 residues. V shed 2 bases, J shed 2 bases, and the junction held 5 bases outside the gene matches. The germline CDR1 and CDR2 sequences are MDHEN and SYDVKM. The CDR3 DNA follows: TGTGCCAGCAGTTTACGTAGCGGGGTAACCTACGAGCAGTACTTC. Translation: CASSLRSGVTYEQYF.

The V call is TRBV15, the J call TRBJ2-6; D gene unclear. Deletions cut 3 bases from V and 3 bases from J, with 6 bases between. This CDR3 is 14 amino acids long. Germline values: CDR1 LNHNV, CDR2 YYDKDF (reference sequence). CDR3 loop: CATSRGGGANVLTF. The CDR3 nucleotides read TGTGCCACCAGCAGGGGCGGTGGGGCCAACGTCCTGACTTTC.

This rearrangement joins TRBV5-1 to TRBJ1-1, with D uncertain. V dropped 4 bases and J dropped 4 bases, with 20 bases sitting between them. CDR1 SGHRS and CDR2 YFSETQ come from the germline V gene. CDR3 length equals 16 residues. The CDR3 region is CASSPIAGVGSTEAFF. DNA for the CDR3: TGCGCCAGCAGCCCTATAGCCGGGGTAGGGAGCACTGAAGCTTTCTTT.

The chain employs TRBV7-9 and TRBJ2-7, with TRBD2 as a possible D gene (5 bases). The CDR3 extends over 18 amino acids. The V gene's germline CDR1 is SEHNR and CDR2 FQNEAQ (reference sequence). V lost 6 bases and J lost 0, with 24 bases in between. The CDR3 spells CASSFPTSMDGISYEQYF. The CDR3 bases are TGTGCCAGCAGTTTCCCTACATCCATGGACGGGATCTCCTACGAGCAGTACTTC.

CDR3 sequence (DNA): TGTGCCTGGAGTGCCGGACAGGGTGGCACTGAAGCTTTCTTT. Translation gives CAWSAGQGGTEAFF. The chain is built from TRBV30 and TRBJ1-1, with 8 bases aligning to TRBD1. The ends lost 1 base at V and 4 bases at J; junction bases unmatched: 5. The length of the CDR3 is 14 residues. Germline-derived CDR1 and CDR2 are GTSNPN and SVGIG (reference sequence).

The chain carries TRBV25-1 and TRBJ2-7; 13 bases align to TRBD2. The length of the CDR3 is 14 residues. From germline, CDR1 is MGHDK and CDR2 SYGVNS. Trimming cost V 6 bases and J 7 bases; bases outside gene matches: 6. The CDR3 DNA sequence: TGTGCCAGCAGAGGACTAGCGGGAGCGGGAGAGCAGTACTTC. Its translation is CASRGLAGAGEQYF.

A word on this clone: The sample holds other DNA sequences that translate to the same CDR3. V gene TRBV7-2 combines with J gene TRBJ2-7, with D perhaps given as TRBD1 or TRBD2 (5 bases each). The V end lost 4 bases, the J end lost 1 base, and 8 bases lay between the germline ends. From germline, CDR1 is SGHTA and CDR2 FQGNSA. CDR3 length equals 13 residues. DNA of the CDR3: TGTGCCAGCAGCTCGGGACCATCCTACGAGCAGTACTTC. It translates to CASSSGPSYEQYF.

This clone was detected only a few times. The V call is TRBV25-1, the J call TRBJ1-1, with 9 bases lining up with TRBD1. CDR3 length: 18 amino acids. Germline assignment: CDR1 MGHDK and CDR2 SYGVNS. V trimming: 3 bases; J trimming: 2 bases; junction bases outside the gene matches: 13. The chain's CDR3 is CASSDWDREGGGNTEAFF. CDR3 nucleotides: TGTGCCAGCAGTGACTGGGACAGGGAAGGTGGGGGTAACACTGAAGCTTTCTTT.

The chain recombines TRBV4-3 with TRBJ2-2; 7 bases match TRBD2. CDR1 and CDR2 from the germline V gene are LGHNA and YSLEER. The length of the CDR3 is 18 residues. V lost 1 base and J lost 3; bases outside the gene matches: 11. In DNA, the CDR3 is TGCGCCAGCAGCCAAGTCCGAGGCGGGAGTAGGGACACCGGGGAGCTGTTTTTT. Residues: CASSQVRGGSRDTGELFF.